The 27 T cell receptor beta chains in this list originate from one sample, sequenced in a study of blood T cell repertoires in COVID-19. Some clones are missing from TCRdb's copy, which holds only in-frame ones; the method was immunoSEQ multiplex PCR. The sample lists around 300,000 clones, around 87% seen once, with roughly 5% in the top ten. Source material: PBMCs or T cells enriched from blood (not recorded which). Source of these receptors: a woman aged 25 to 39 who had recovered from COVID-19.

The chain joins TRBV9 to TRBJ1-1; weak D call: TRBD1 (5 bases). CDR3 length: 14 amino acids. Germline-derived CDR1 and CDR2 are SGDLS and YYNGEE. The V end lost 4 bases, the J end lost 6 bases, and 16 bases lay between the germline ends. DNA of the CDR3: TGTGCCAGCAGCACCCCCCTCCAGGGCCCTGAAGCTTTCTTT. Its protein product is CASSTPLQGPEAFF.

The J gene is TRBJ2-6, the V gene TRBV5-6; 10 bases are shared with TRBD1. J gave up 1 base and V 4 bases, and 2 bases lay outside the gene matches. The length of the CDR3 is 16 residues. CDR1 is SGHDT, CDR2 YYEEEE, per germline. Here the CDR3 reads CASSPDRGSGANVLTF. As DNA, the CDR3 is TGTGCCAGCAGCCCGGACAGGGGGTCTGGGGCCAACGTCCTGACTTTC.

The chain employs TRBV5-5 and TRBJ1-2, with TRBD1 matching over 11 bases. The CDR3 has 17 residues. J gave up 4 bases and V 4 bases, and 12 bases lay outside the gene matches. Germline lookup yields CDR1 SGHKS and CDR2 YYEKEE (reference sequence). The CDR3 is CASSPIYRGTGGYGYTF. The CDR3 nucleotides read TGTGCCAGCAGCCCGATATATCGAGGGACAGGGGGCTATGGCTACACCTTC.

The V and J genes are TRBV6-1 and TRBJ1-2, with D possibly TRBD1 on 5 matching bases. Germline V gene data show CDR1 as MNHNS and CDR2 as SASEGT. The V end lost 0 bases, the J end lost 1 base, and 21 bases lay between the germline ends. This CDR3 region has 19 residues. The CDR3: CASSEALDRGHLFNYGYTF. The CDR3 nucleotides read TGTGCCAGCAGTGAAGCGCTAGATAGGGGTCACCTGTTTAACTATGGCTACACCTTC.

This rearrangement joins TRBV6-5 to TRBJ1-1, with D uncertain. Germline V gene data show CDR1 as MNHEY and CDR2 as SVGAGI. Trimming removed 6 bases at V and 8 bases at J, with 10 bases between. The CDR3 has 11 amino acids. CDR3 sequence: CASSIKREAFF. For the CDR3, the DNA is TGTGCCAGCAGCATAAAGCGGGAAGCTTTCTTT.

J is TRBJ2-3 and V is TRBV3-1 (or the pseudogene TRBV3-2); D is unclear. The germline CDR1 and CDR2 sequences are LGHDT and YNNKEL (reference sequence). V dropped 1 base and J dropped 4 bases, with 9 bases sitting between them. This CDR3 region has 14 residues. The DNA of the CDR3 is TGTGCCAGCAGCCAAGTTGAGGTACCAGATACGCAGTATTTT. Its protein product is CASSQVEVPDTQYF.

V usage is TRBV19 and J usage is TRBJ2-7; 9 nucleotides align to TRBD2. V lost 3 bases to trimming and J lost 1 base; unmatched junction nucleotides: 13. Germline V CDR1 and CDR2: LNHDA, SQIVND (reference sequence). The CDR3 has 18 amino acids. The CDR3 DNA reads TGTGCCAGTAGTATCCAACCGTTTGGTAGCGGGGGTTCCTACGAGCAGTACTTC. It translates to CASSIQPFGSGGSYEQYF. Drawing the rest from reference TRBV19 and TRBJ2-7, the complete variable domain is DGGITQSPKYLFRKEGQNVTLSCEQNLNHDAMYWYRQDPGQGLRLIYYSQIVNDFQKGDIAEGYSVSREKKESFPLTVTSAQKNPTAFYLCASSIQPFGSGGSYEQYFGPGTRLTVT.

The V call is TRBV14, the J call TRBJ2-5, with a tentative D call TRBD2 (6 bases). The CDR3 is 15 amino acids. Trimming shortened V by 3 bases and J by 2 bases, and 13 bases separated the two germline ends. Per germline, CDR1 SGHDN and CDR2 FVKESK. In DNA form, the CDR3 reads TGTGCCAGCAGCCAGCAGCGGGTCCTACAAGAGACCCAGTACTTC. This encodes CASSQQRVLQETQYF.

V is TRBV5-1 and J is TRBJ2-3, with D perhaps matching TRBD1 (7 bases). This CDR3 region has 14 residues. Germline CDR1 SGHRS, CDR2 YFSETQ. Trimming removed 4 bases from V and 5 bases from J, with 14 bases in between. For the CDR3, the DNA is TGCGCCAGCAGCGGCGTTCAGGGGGGAGATACGCAGTATTTT. Translating it yields CASSGVQGGDTQYF.

The chain has TRBV4-3 and TRBJ2-7; 8 nucleotides match TRBD1. The CDR3 is 15 amino acids. Trimming took 0 bases from V and 1 from J; bases not matched to a gene: 2. Germline CDR1 reads LGHNA; CDR2 reads YSLEER. The CDR3 loop is CASSQEGQGSYEQYF. In nucleotides, the CDR3 is TGCGCCAGCAGCCAAGAAGGACAGGGATCCTACGAGCAGTACTTC.

This clone was counted a single time. The CDR3 region has the DNA TGTGCCATCAGTGAGAATATGGGACAGGGGGATGGCTACACCTTC. Translation: CAISENMGQGDGYTF. V gene TRBV10-3 combines with J gene TRBJ1-2, with 11 bases aligning to TRBD1. The ends lost 2 bases at V and 6 bases at J; junction bases unmatched: 5. The CDR3 extends over 15 amino acids. Germline V gene data show CDR1 as ENHRY and CDR2 as SYGVKD.

This clone has a single count. V and J are TRBV7-9 and TRBJ1-1; D remains unclear. V gave up 4 bases and J gave up 4 bases, with 16 bases separating them. This CDR3 comprises 15 residues. Germline lookup yields CDR1 SEHNR and CDR2 FQNEAQ (reference sequence). The DNA for the CDR3 is TGTGCCAGCAGCTCACGTCTGGGAGGCATCACTGAAGCTTTCTTT. Translating it yields CASSSRLGGITEAFF.

The chain couples TRBV24-1 to TRBJ1-5, with D perhaps matching TRBD1 (5 bases). CDR1 and CDR2 (germline): KGHDR, SFDVKD. V gave up 4 bases and J gave up 5 bases, with 14 bases separating them. There are 15 residues in the CDR3. The CDR3 here is CATSEGDSYYQPQHF. The DNA of the CDR3 is TGTGCCACCAGTGAGGGCGACAGCTACTATCAGCCCCAGCATTTT.

The chain has TRBV3-1 (or the pseudogene TRBV3-2) and TRBJ2-3, with 8 bases matching TRBD2. The CDR3 covers 15 residues. Germline-derived CDR1 and CDR2 are LGHDT and YNNKEL (reference sequence). V lost 7 bases, J lost 2 bases, and 8 bases stayed unmatched. The CDR3, as DNA: TGTGCCAGCAAAGTGGCGGGGGGCCCCACAGATACGCAGTATTTT. It is translated as CASKVAGGPTDTQYF.

This rearrangement joins TRBV6-5 to TRBJ2-2, with D unclear. Trimming stripped 0 bases from V and 6 bases from J, with 8 bases between. The germline V gene encodes CDR1 MNHEY and CDR2 SVGAGI. The CDR3 runs to 14 residues. Here the CDR3 reads CASSYSTVSGELFF. In DNA, the CDR3 is TGTGCCAGCAGTTACTCCACAGTTTCCGGGGAGCTGTTTTTT.

V and J are TRBV28 and TRBJ2-7, with a tentative D call TRBD1 (5 bases). The germline V gene encodes CDR1 MDHEN and CDR2 SYDVKM. The CDR3 spans 16 residues. Deletions cut 4 bases from V and 6 bases from J, with 22 bases between. CDR3 coding DNA: TGTGCCAGCAGTTCCCCCCGTGCAGGGCAAGGTTCCGAGCAGTACTTC. Residues: CASSSPRAGQGSEQYF.

J is TRBJ1-1 and V is TRBV18; D possibly corresponds to TRBD1 (6 bases). V was trimmed by 6 bases and J by 1 base, leaving 15 bases between them. This CDR3 comprises 15 residues. CDR1 and CDR2 (germline): KGHSH, LQKENI. As DNA, the CDR3 is TGTGCCAGCTCCGAGGGGGGAGGGAGGAACACTGAAGCTTTCTTT. Protein: CASSEGGGRNTEAFF.

The CDR3 is CASSREDTQYF. The CDR3 DNA reads as TGTGCCAGCAGCCGGGAGGATACGCAGTATTTT. The V and J genes are TRBV3-1 (or the pseudogene TRBV3-2) and TRBJ2-3; TRBD2 is a possible D gene (5 bases). The CDR3 has 11 residues. V lost 4 bases and J 6 bases, leaving 5 bases between the germline ends. Germline V CDR1 and CDR2: LGHDT, YNNKEL (reference sequence).

The rearrangement uses TRBV6-5 and TRBJ1-1; D perhaps matches TRBD1 (5 bases). From germline, CDR1 is MNHEY and CDR2 SVGAGI. Trimming stripped 1 base from V and 10 bases from J, with 16 bases between. The CDR3 is made up of 14 amino acids. The CDR3 sequence is CASSYFPGGAGAFF. CDR3 sequence (DNA): TGTGCCAGCAGTTACTTCCCCGGGGGAGCTGGAGCTTTCTTT.

This clone was detected only once. The V gene is TRBV18, the J gene TRBJ2-7, with 10 positions matching TRBD1. V was pared by 5 bases and J by 6 bases, with 7 bases of the junction left unmatched. Germline V gives CDR1 KGHSH, CDR2 LQKENI. The CDR3 has 14 residues. The CDR3 loop is CASSFRDRGSEQYF. The DNA for the CDR3 is TGTGCCAGCTCATTCCGGGACAGGGGATCCGAGCAGTACTTC.

The chain has TRBV4-2 and TRBJ2-6; weak D call: TRBD1 (6 bases). Deletions cut 0 bases from V and 3 bases from J, with 6 bases between. The CDR3 consists of 15 residues. Germline CDR1 reads LGHNA; CDR2 reads YNFKEQ. CDR3 bases: TGTGCCAGCAGCCAAGACAGGGGTGGGGCCAACGTCCTGACTTTC. It specifies CASSQDRGGANVLTF.

V and J are TRBV10-3 and TRBJ1-1, with 8 bases aligning to TRBD1. J was trimmed by 7 bases and V by 6 bases; bases with no gene match: 13. The V gene's germline CDR1 is ENHRY and CDR2 SYGVKD. The CDR3 extends over 15 amino acids. The CDR3 DNA sequence: TGTGCCATCAGGGACCCCAGGGGGCAGGGTTATGAAGCTTTCTTT. It codes for CAIRDPRGQGYEAFF.

This chain links TRBV5-1 with TRBJ1-2; 7 bases agree with TRBD1. The CDR3 totals 15 residues. V lost 0 bases and J lost 2; bases outside the gene matches: 4. Germline CDR1 SGHRS, CDR2 YFSETQ. The CDR3 DNA sequence: TGCGCCAGCAGCTTGGGGCAGGGGGAGAACTATGGCTACACCTTC. This encodes CASSLGQGENYGYTF.

The gene calls are TRBV27 and TRBJ2-7, with D possibly TRBD2 on 6 matching bases. Germline lookup yields CDR1 MNHEY and CDR2 SMNVEV (reference sequence). The CDR3 covers 14 residues. V dropped 6 bases and J dropped 4 bases, with 16 bases sitting between them. The DNA for the CDR3 is TGTGCCAGCAGACCCGGAGTGGAGGGTTACGAGCAGTACTTC. Encoded protein: CASRPGVEGYEQYF.

The V and J genes are TRBV19 and TRBJ1-6; D is unresolved. CDR1 is LNHDA, CDR2 SQIVND, per germline (reference sequence). Trimming removed 1 base from V and 9 bases from J, with 7 bases in between. This CDR3 contains 13 residues. CDR3 bases: TGTGCCAGTAGTATAGGGAGTGCTTCACCCCTCCACTTT. The encoded protein is CASSIGSASPLHF.

The gene calls are TRBV7-8 and TRBJ1-1; 8 positions agree with TRBD1. From germline, CDR1 is SGHVS and CDR2 FQNEAQ. V was clipped by 5 bases and J by 0 bases; unmatched bases: 5. The CDR3 contains 15 residues. The CDR3 spells CASSRWDRMNTEAFF. CDR3 DNA: TGTGCCAGCAGCAGATGGGACAGGATGAACACTGAAGCTTTCTTT.

The rearrangement uses TRBV11-2 and TRBJ1-3; D is undetermined. V was cut by 1 base and J by 0 bases, with 10 bases left in between. Germline CDR1 SGHAT, CDR2 FQNNGV. The CDR3 consists of 16 residues. This CDR3 is CASSLVLPSSGNTIYF. For the CDR3, the DNA is TGTGCCAGCAGCTTAGTGCTGCCGAGCTCTGGAAACACCATATATTTT.